This passage covers 29 T cell receptor beta chains from one sample sequenced in a study of shared clonotypes between healthy human individuals. The protocol was immunoSEQ multiplex PCR, while the TCRdb copy is restricted to in-frame clones and leaves out a portion. This table has over a million clones, roughly 74% appearing once. Sequencing was carried out using memory CD4+ T cells from PBMCs. As to subset: CD45RA-negative fraction. Receptor source: a man younger than 30 in good health. Some clones in this sample may be carry-over from other donors' samples.

This clone was seen ten or more times. The sample has other DNA sequences that encode this CDR3 too. The V gene is TRBV18, the J gene TRBJ2-7; no firm D call. Germline V gene sequence: CDR1 KGHSH, CDR2 LQKENI. The CDR3 contains 12 residues. With 3 bases removed from V and 2 bases from J, the gap between germline ends came to 5 bases. CDR3 DNA sequence: TGTGCCAGCTCACCCTCCACCTACGAGCAGTACTTC. It yields the protein CASSPSTYEQYF.

The genes are TRBV5-4 and TRBJ2-7; TRBD1 is a possible D gene (5 bases). The germline V gene has CDR1 SGHNT and CDR2 YYREEE (reference sequence). The CDR3 consists of 13 residues. The V end was cut by 3 bases, the J end by 4 bases, with 11 bases between. CDR3 sequence (DNA): TGTGCCAGCAGCTCCCGACAGTCTTACGAGCAGTACTTC. Encoded protein: CASSSRQSYEQYF.

This chain uses TRBV7-3 with TRBJ2-1; maybe TRBD1 (7 bases). The V gene's germline CDR1 is SGHTA and CDR2 FQGTGA. The CDR3 loop spans 13 amino acids. Trimming pared 5 bases from V and 6 bases from J, leaving 11 bases between. DNA of the CDR3: TGTGCCAGCAGCCCCCAGGGGGGCAATGAGCAGTTCTTC. Translating it yields CASSPQGGNEQFF.

CDR3 coding DNA: TGTGCCAGCAGTTCAAGGGGGCCTCAGTTCCGGGGAGGAAACACCATATATTTT. Amino acids: CASSSRGPQFRGGNTIYF. The rearrangement links TRBV27 to TRBJ1-3; 7 positions agree with TRBD1. Germline values: CDR1 MNHEY, CDR2 SMNVEV (reference sequence). V gave up 4 bases and J gave up 4 bases; unmatched junction bases: 16. The CDR3 consists of 18 residues.

The CDR3 loop is CASRGNWEPTNEKLFF. The CDR3 DNA is TGTGCCAGCAGGGGGAATTGGGAACCAACTAATGAAAAACTGTTTTTT. The chain has TRBV28 and TRBJ1-4; D not resolved. The V gene's germline CDR1 is MDHEN and CDR2 SYDVKM. This CDR3 contains 16 residues. The V end was cut by 6 bases, the J end by 0 bases, with 14 bases between.

This chain links TRBV20-1 with TRBJ2-4; TRBD2 is a possible D gene (5 bases). The V gene lost 5 bases and the J gene lost 8 bases, with 10 bases spanning the gap. The CDR3 is 11 residues long. Germline V CDR1 and CDR2: DFQATT, SNEGSKA (reference sequence). CDR3 nucleotide sequence: TGCAGTGCTGGTCTCGGGGACATTCAGTACTTC. Its translation: CSAGLGDIQYF.

V gene TRBV6-5 combines with J gene TRBJ1-2; no clear D gene. CDR3 size: 11 residues. Deletions cut 6 bases from V and 4 bases from J, with 6 bases between. Germline-derived CDR1 and CDR2 are MNHEY and SVGAGI. The CDR3 loop reads CASRMAYGYTF. The CDR3 region has the DNA TGTGCCAGCAGAATGGCCTATGGCTACACCTTC.

The rearrangement links TRBV21-1 to TRBJ2-1. TRBV21-1 is termed a pseudogene. The CDR3 contains 12 residues. The CDR3 protein is CASSTGYNEQFF. CDR3 bases: TGTGCCAGCAGCACTGGGTACAATGAGCAGTTCTTC.

The J gene is TRBJ2-7, the V gene TRBV18, with 8 bases fitting TRBD2. This CDR3 is built from 16 residues. The germline V gene has CDR1 KGHSH and CDR2 LQKENI. V gave up 2 bases and J gave up 1 base; unmatched junction bases: 7. The CDR3 here is CASSPFRAGGSYEQYF. The CDR3 DNA reads as TGTGCCAGCTCACCATTCCGGGCGGGGGGTTCCTACGAGCAGTACTTC.

This chain links TRBV27 with TRBJ1-2; tentatively, D is TRBD1 (5 bases). V was cut by 5 bases and J by 0 bases, with 16 bases left in between. This CDR3 has 16 amino acids. CDR1 is MNHEY, CDR2 SMNVEV, per germline (reference sequence). The CDR3 DNA reads as TGTGCCAGCAGTCGCTTAGGGACGGCCGCTAACTATGGCTACACCTTC. This encodes CASSRLGTAANYGYTF.

The V gene is TRBV2, the J gene TRBJ2-2; 8 bases map to TRBD1. Germline values: CDR1 SNHLY, CDR2 FYNNEI. The junction had 4 bases not matched to a gene; V was cut back by 6 bases and J by 1 base. The CDR3 is 15 residues long. The CDR3 DNA reads as TGTGCCAGCAGCGCAGGGACAGGGAACACCGGGGAGCTGTTTTTT. Translated, it gives CASSAGTGNTGELFF. Based on the CDR3 plus reference TRBV2 and TRBJ2-2, the full variable domain is EPEVTQTPSHQVTQMGQEVILRCVPISNHLYFYWYRQILGQKVEFLVSFYNNEISEKSEIFDDQFSVERPDGSNFTLKIRSTKLEDSAMYFCASSAGTGNTGELFFGEGSRLTVL.

In regard to this clone: The sample has other DNA sequences that encode this CDR3 too. The V gene is TRBV5-4, the J gene TRBJ2-7; maybe TRBD1 (5 bases). The V and J ends lost 0 bases and 6 bases respectively, with 10 bases between them. The CDR3 covers 13 residues. Germline V lookup: CDR1 SGHNT, CDR2 YYREEE (reference sequence). The CDR3: CASSLDRGGEQYF. Written as DNA, the CDR3 is TGTGCCAGCAGCTTGGATAGGGGCGGCGAGCAGTACTTC.

The V call is TRBV9, the J call TRBJ2-7, with no clear D. The CDR3 has 12 amino acids. The germline gives CDR1 SGDLS, CDR2 YYNGEE. Trimming left V 0 bases short and J 6 bases short, with 7 bases between. The CDR3 DNA follows: TGTGCCAGCAGCGTAGACTGGGGCGAGCAGTACTTC. This encodes CASSVDWGEQYF. The full variable domain, in which reference TRBV9 and TRBJ2-7 provide the parts outside the CDR3, is DSGVTQTPKHLITATGQRVTLRCSPRSGDLSVYWYQQSLDQGLQFLIQYYNGEERAKGNILERFSAQQFPDLHSELNLSSLELGDSALYFCASSVDWGEQYFGPGTRLTVT.

J is TRBJ1-4 and V is TRBV10-3, with D perhaps TRBD1 (6 bases). The germline V gene has CDR1 ENHRY and CDR2 SYGVKD. This CDR3 spans 15 amino acids. With 8 bases removed from V and 2 bases from J, the gap between germline ends came to 15 bases. DNA for the CDR3: TGTGCCATCGGTTCACAGGGCGGCACTAATGAAAAACTGTTTTTT. Protein product: CAIGSQGGTNEKLFF.

This clone was seen only once. Additional DNA sequences in this sample encode the identical CDR3. This CDR3 is CASSQVGTSGYEQYF. CDR3 nucleotide sequence: TGTGCCAGCAGCCAAGTTGGTACTAGCGGCTACGAGCAGTACTTC. The J gene is TRBJ2-7, the V gene TRBV4-2; 8 nucleotides agree with TRBD2. The germline gives CDR1 LGHNA, CDR2 YNFKEQ. Unmatched junction bases numbered 5, after V lost 1 base and J lost 3 bases. The CDR3 has 15 residues.

The V and J genes are TRBV27 and TRBJ2-1, with D possibly TRBD2 on 6 matching bases. Between the trimmed V and J ends, which lost 3 bases and 0 bases, there was a span of 6 bases. Germline V gene data show CDR1 as MNHEY and CDR2 as SMNVEV (reference sequence). CDR3 size: 14 residues. The CDR3 coding sequence is TGTGCCAGCAGTTTTAGCGGCTCCTACAATGAGCAGTTCTTC. Amino acids: CASSFSGSYNEQFF.

V usage is TRBV29-1 and J usage is TRBJ2-3; 7 nucleotides agree with TRBD2. The CDR3 is made up of 14 amino acids. The germline CDR1 and CDR2 sequences are SQVTM and ANQGSEA. V was clipped by 6 bases and J by 4 bases; unmatched bases: 10. The chain's CDR3 is CSVEGGPGADTQYF. The CDR3 nucleotides read TGCAGCGTGGAGGGAGGGCCTGGAGCAGATACGCAGTATTTT.

The chain recombines TRBV27 with TRBJ2-2; D gene ambiguous. Germline CDR1 reads MNHEY; CDR2 reads SMNVEV (reference sequence). CDR3 size: 9 residues. V gave up 9 bases and J gave up 8 bases, with 4 bases separating them. The CDR3 loop is CARGGELFF. The DNA for the CDR3 is TGTGCCAGGGGGGGGGAGCTGTTTTTT.

The rearrangement uses TRBV6-5 and TRBJ2-7, with D tentatively TRBD1 (6 bases). V lost 5 bases and J 3 bases, leaving 14 bases between the germline ends. The CDR3 contains 14 residues. Germline lookup yields CDR1 MNHEY and CDR2 SVGAGI. The CDR3 nucleotides are TGTGCCAGCAGTCCCAGGCAGGGGTTCTACGAGCAGTACTTC. Translation gives CASSPRQGFYEQYF.

The rearrangement links TRBV19 to TRBJ1-3; D is ambiguous. The germline CDR1 and CDR2 sequences are LNHDA and SQIVND (reference sequence). The CDR3 consists of 13 residues. V shed 3 bases and J shed 4 bases, with 7 bases lying between them. CDR3 protein: CASSMRHGNTIYF. In DNA form, the CDR3 reads TGTGCCAGTAGTATGAGGCACGGAAACACCATATATTTT.

The chain links TRBV7-2 to TRBJ2-7; maybe TRBD2 (6 bases). This CDR3 has 15 amino acids. Germline V gives CDR1 SGHTA, CDR2 FQGNSA. V was trimmed by 1 base and J by 2 bases, leaving 12 bases between them. In nucleotides, the CDR3 is TGTGCCAGCAGCTTAGTCCTGGCGGGGACCTACGAGCAGTACTTC. Translated, it gives CASSLVLAGTYEQYF.

This chain joins TRBV5-1 and TRBJ2-6; 8 bases align to TRBD2. The germline gives CDR1 SGHRS, CDR2 YFSETQ. Trimming cost V 3 bases and J 0 bases; bases outside gene matches: 5. There are 17 residues in the CDR3. This CDR3 reads CASSSGLVSSGANVLTF. CDR3 coding DNA: TGCGCCAGCAGCTCGGGACTAGTGAGCTCTGGGGCCAACGTCCTGACTTTC.

This rearrangement joins TRBV6-4 to TRBJ2-2; perhaps TRBD1 as D (6 bases). With 0 bases removed from V and 6 bases from J, the gap between germline ends came to 11 bases. Germline-derived CDR1 and CDR2 are MRHNA and SNTAGT. The length of the CDR3 is 15 residues. The CDR3 sequence is CASSDSNRASGELFF. The CDR3 DNA is TGTGCCAGCAGTGACTCGAACAGGGCGTCCGGGGAGCTGTTTTTT.

V and J are TRBV5-6 and TRBJ1-1, with TRBD1 as a possible D gene (5 bases). The CDR3 loop spans 16 amino acids. V was pared by 2 bases and J by 3 bases, with 17 bases between. The germline gives CDR1 SGHDT, CDR2 YYEEEE. CDR3 sequence (DNA): TGTGCCAGCAGCTTAATACCGGACATGAGTTACACTGAAGCTTTCTTT. Translated, it gives CASSLIPDMSYTEAFF.

The chain combines TRBV28 with TRBJ1-1; 8 bases are shared with TRBD1. Trimming took 6 bases from V and 0 from J; bases not matched to a gene: 12. The CDR3 covers 17 residues. Germline V CDR1 and CDR2: MDHEN, SYDVKM. CDR3 loop: CASSPSPGGWVNTEAFF. The CDR3 DNA sequence: TGTGCCAGCAGCCCCTCACCAGGGGGCTGGGTGAACACTGAAGCTTTCTTT.

The rearrangement joins TRBV5-1 to TRBJ1-3, with D possibly TRBD1 on 5 matching bases. This CDR3 is 15 amino acids long. V was clipped by 5 bases and J by 0 bases, with 12 bases between them. CDR1 SGHRS and CDR2 YFSETQ come from the germline V gene. The CDR3 DNA sequence: TGCGCCAGCAGATCATGGGGCGCCTCTGGAAACACCATATATTTT. Its translation: CASRSWGASGNTIYF.

This chain joins TRBV12-5 and TRBJ2-5; possibly TRBD1 for D (5 bases). V lost 8 bases to trimming and J lost 5 bases, with 15 bases between them. The CDR3 consists of 13 residues. CDR1 and CDR2 (germline): LGHNT, FRNRAP. In nucleotides, the CDR3 is TGTGCTAGTTCTGTGGAAGGGGTGGAGACCCAGTACTTC. Its translation: CASSVEGVETQYF. Complete variable domain (other parts from reference TRBV12-5 and TRBJ2-5): DARVTQTPRHKVTEMGQEVTMRCQPILGHNTVFWYRQTMMQGLELLAYFRNRAPLDDSGMPKDRFSAEMPDATLATLKIQPSEPRDSAVYFCASSVEGVETQYFGPGTRLLVL.

This clone was found a few times. The V call is TRBV29-1, the J call TRBJ2-1, with TRBD2 matching over 7 bases. The CDR3 consists of 14 residues. Germline V gene lookup returns CDR1 SQVTM and CDR2 ANQGSEA. Unmatched junction bases numbered 6, after V lost 3 bases and J lost 4 bases. CDR3 region: CSVDISSGYNEQFF. DNA of the CDR3: TGCAGCGTTGATATATCTAGCGGATACAATGAGCAGTTCTTC.

This chain uses TRBV28 with TRBJ2-5; unclear D gene. CDR3 size: 13 residues. The V gene's germline CDR1 is MDHEN and CDR2 SYDVKM. Trimming stripped 7 bases from V and 5 bases from J, with 14 bases between. This CDR3 reads CASIRQFGETQYF. The CDR3 DNA follows: TGTGCCAGCATAAGGCAGTTCGGGGAGACCCAGTACTTC.